Following are 2 T cell receptor beta chains from one sample sequenced in a study of T cell repertoires in ileal Crohn's disease. Generated by immunoSEQ multiplex PCR, the TCRdb table keeps only in-frame clones and is missing some. Of more than 4,000 clones in the sample, around 80% were seen once. Sequenced material: ileal tissue. Receptors were obtained from an adult with Crohn's disease.

The chain is built from TRBV9 and TRBJ2-7, with 7 bases identical to TRBD2. J gave up 6 bases and V 4 bases, and 22 bases lay outside the gene matches. The CDR3 is 18 amino acids. The germline gives CDR1 SGDLS, CDR2 YYNGEE. The CDR3 DNA follows: TGTGCCAGCAGCTTTCCTATGAGTCTAAAGGCGGGAGAACGCGAGCAGTACTTC. This translates into CASSFPMSLKAGEREQYF.

CDR3: CASSLYLGAGSYEQYF. DNA of the CDR3: TGTGCCAGCAGCTTATACCTTGGGGCTGGCTCCTACGAGCAGTACTTC. V and J are TRBV7-9 and TRBJ2-7; a weak D match, TRBD1 (5 bases). Per germline, CDR1 SEHNR and CDR2 FQNEAQ (reference sequence). The CDR3 extends over 16 amino acids. The V gene lost 2 bases and the J gene lost 0 bases, with 14 bases spanning the gap. The variable domain in full, completed from reference TRBV7-9 and TRBJ2-7, reads DTGVSQNPRHKITKRGQNVTFRCDPISEHNRLYWYRQTLGQGPEFLTYFQNEAQLEKSRLLSDRFSAERPKGSFSTLEIQRTEQGDSAMYLCASSLYLGAGSYEQYFGPGTRLTVT.